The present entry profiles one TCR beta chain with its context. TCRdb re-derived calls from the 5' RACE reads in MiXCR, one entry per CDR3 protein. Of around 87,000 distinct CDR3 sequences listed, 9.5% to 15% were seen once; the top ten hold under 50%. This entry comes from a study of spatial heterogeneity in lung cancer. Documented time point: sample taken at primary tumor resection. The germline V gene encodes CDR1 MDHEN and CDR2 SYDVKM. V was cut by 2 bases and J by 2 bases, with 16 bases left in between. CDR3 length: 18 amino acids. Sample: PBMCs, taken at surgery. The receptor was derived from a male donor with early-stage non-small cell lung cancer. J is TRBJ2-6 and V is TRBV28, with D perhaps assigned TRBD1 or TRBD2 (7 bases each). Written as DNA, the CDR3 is TGTGCCAGCAGTTTAAGTCAGGGGGGGGCCACTGGGGCCAACGTCCTGACTTTC. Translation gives CASSLSQGGATGANVLTF.